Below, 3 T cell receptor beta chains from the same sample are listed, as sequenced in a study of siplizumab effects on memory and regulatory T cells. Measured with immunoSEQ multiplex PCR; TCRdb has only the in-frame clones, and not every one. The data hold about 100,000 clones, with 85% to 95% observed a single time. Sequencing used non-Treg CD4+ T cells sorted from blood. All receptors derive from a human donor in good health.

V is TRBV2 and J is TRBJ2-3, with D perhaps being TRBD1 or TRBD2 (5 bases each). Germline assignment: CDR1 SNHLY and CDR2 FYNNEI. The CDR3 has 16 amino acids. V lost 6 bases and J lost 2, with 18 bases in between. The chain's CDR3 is CASRAGAMVDTDTQYF. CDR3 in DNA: TGTGCCAGCAGAGCCGGGGCCATGGTTGACACAGATACGCAGTATTTT. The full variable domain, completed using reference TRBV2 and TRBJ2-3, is EPEVTQTPSHQVTQMGQEVILRCVPISNHLYFYWYRQILGQKVEFLVSFYNNEISEKSEIFDDQFSVERPDGSNFTLKIRSTKLEDSAMYFCASRAGAMVDTDTQYFGPGTRLTVL.

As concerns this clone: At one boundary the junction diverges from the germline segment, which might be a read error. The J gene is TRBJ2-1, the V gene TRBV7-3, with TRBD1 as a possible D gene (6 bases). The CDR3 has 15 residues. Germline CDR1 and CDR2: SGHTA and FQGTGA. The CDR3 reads CASSITGISYNEQFF. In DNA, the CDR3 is TGTGCCAGCAGCATAACAGGGATCTCCTACAATGAGCAGTTCTTC.

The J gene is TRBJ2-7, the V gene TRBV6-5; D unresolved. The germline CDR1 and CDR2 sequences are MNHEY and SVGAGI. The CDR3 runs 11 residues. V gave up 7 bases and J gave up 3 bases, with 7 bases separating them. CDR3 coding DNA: TGTGCCAGCATCAAGGACTACGAGCAGTACTTC. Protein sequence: CASIKDYEQYF.